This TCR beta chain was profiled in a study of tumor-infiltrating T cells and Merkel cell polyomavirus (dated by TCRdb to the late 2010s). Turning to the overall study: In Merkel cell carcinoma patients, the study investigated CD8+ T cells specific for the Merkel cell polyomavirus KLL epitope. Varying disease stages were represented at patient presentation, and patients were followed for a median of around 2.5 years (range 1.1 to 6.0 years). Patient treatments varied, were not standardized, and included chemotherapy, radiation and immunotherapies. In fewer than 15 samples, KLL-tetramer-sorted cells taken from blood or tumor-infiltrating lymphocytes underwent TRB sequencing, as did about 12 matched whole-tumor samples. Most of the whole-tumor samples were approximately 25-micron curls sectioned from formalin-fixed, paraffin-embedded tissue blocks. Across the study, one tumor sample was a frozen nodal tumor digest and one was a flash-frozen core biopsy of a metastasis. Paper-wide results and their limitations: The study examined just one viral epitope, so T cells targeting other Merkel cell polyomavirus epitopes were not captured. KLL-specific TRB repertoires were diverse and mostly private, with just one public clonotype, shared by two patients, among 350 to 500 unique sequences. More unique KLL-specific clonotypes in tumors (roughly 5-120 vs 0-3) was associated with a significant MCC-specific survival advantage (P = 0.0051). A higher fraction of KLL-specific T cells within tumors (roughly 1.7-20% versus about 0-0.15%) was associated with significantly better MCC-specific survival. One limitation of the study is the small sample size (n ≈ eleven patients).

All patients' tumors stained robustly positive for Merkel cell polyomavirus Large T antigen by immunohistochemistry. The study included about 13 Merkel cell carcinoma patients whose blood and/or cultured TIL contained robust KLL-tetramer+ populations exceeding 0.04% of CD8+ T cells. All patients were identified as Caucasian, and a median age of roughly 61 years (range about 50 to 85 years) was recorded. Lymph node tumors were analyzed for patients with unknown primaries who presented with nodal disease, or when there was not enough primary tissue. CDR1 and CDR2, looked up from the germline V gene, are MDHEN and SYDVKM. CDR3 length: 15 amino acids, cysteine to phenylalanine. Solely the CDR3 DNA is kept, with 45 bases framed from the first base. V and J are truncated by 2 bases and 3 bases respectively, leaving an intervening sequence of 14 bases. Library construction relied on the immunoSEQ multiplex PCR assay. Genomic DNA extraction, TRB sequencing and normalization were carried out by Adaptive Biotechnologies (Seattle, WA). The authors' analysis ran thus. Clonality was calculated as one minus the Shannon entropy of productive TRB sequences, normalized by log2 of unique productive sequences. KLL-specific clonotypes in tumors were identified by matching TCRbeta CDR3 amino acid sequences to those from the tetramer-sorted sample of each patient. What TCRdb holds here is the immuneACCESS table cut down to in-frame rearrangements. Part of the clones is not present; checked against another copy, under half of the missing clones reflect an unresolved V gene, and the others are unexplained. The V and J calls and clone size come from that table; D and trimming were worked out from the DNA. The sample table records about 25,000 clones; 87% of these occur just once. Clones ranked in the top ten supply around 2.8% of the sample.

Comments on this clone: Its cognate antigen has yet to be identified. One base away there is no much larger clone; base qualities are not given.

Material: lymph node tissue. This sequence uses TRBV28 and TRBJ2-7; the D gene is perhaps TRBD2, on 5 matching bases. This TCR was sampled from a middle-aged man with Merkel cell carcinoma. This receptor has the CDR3 CASSLDYGNFYEQYF. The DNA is TGTGCCAGCAGTTTAGACTATGGAAATTTCTACGAGCAGTACTTC.